Shown below are 25 T cell receptor beta chains from a single sample sequenced in a study of lung T cells in sarcoidosis with Löfgren's syndrome. TCRdb independently ran MiXCR on the reads; one entry per CDR3 protein. Altogether some 65,000 distinct CDR3 sequences are present, approximately 21% being singletons, with the ten largest covering approximately 2.2%. Specimen: CD4+ T cells from PBMCs. The receptors here all came from a human donor with sarcoidosis (Löfgren's syndrome or another form), or a control subject (not recorded which).

This clonotype appeared once. This may be a read error: a much more frequent sequence differs by one nucleotide. The J gene is TRBJ1-2, the V gene TRBV24-1; 8 bases map to TRBD1. CDR1 and CDR2 (germline): KGHDR, SFDVKD. The length of the CDR3 is 15 residues. The V segment lost 3 bases and the J segment 2 bases; nucleotides outside the gene matches: 4. The CDR3 is CATSDNRDRNYGYTF. In nucleotides, the CDR3 is TGTGCCACCAGTGATAACCGGGACAGGAACTATGGCTACACCTTC.

This clonotype was observed a few times. The chain uses TRBV28 and TRBJ2-5; D gene unclear. The germline CDR1 and CDR2 sequences are MDHEN and SYDVKM. CDR3 length: 12 amino acids. Trimming cost V 4 bases and J 4 bases, with 7 bases left between them. As DNA, the CDR3 is TGTGCCAGCAGTTCTCCCCCAGAGACCCAGTACTTC. Protein product: CASSSPPETQYF.

This clonotype was seen a few times. The rearrangement links TRBV12-3 or TRBV12-4 to TRBJ2-3; D not certain. V was cut by 1 base and J by 4 bases, with 9 bases left in between. The CDR3 has 14 residues. The CDR3 DNA sequence: TGTGCCAGCAGTTTAGATCTGCGTCCAGATACGCAGTATTTT. This encodes CASSLDLRPDTQYF.

This CDR3 is CASSTIGTPYEQYF. CDR3 in DNA: TGTGCCAGTAGTACCATTGGGACCCCCTACGAGCAGTACTTC. This chain uses TRBV19 with TRBJ2-7; D assignment may be TRBD1 or TRBD2 (5 bases each). CDR3 length equals 14 residues. Per the germline V gene, CDR1 is LNHDA and CDR2 is SQIVND (reference sequence). V gave up 4 bases and J gave up 2 bases, with 12 bases separating them. Together with reference TRBV19 and TRBJ2-7, the CDR3 gives the full variable domain: DGGITQSPKYLFRKEGQNVTLSCEQNLNHDAMYWYRQDPGQGLRLIYYSQIVNDFQKGDIAEGYSVSREKKESFPLTVTSAQKNPTAFYLCASSTIGTPYEQYFGPGTRLTVT.

There are many counts of this clonotype. The rearrangement links TRBV2 to TRBJ2-3; D might be TRBD2 (5 bases). CDR1 SNHLY and CDR2 FYNNEI come from the germline V gene. The CDR3 contains 15 residues. V was clipped by 6 bases and J by 0 bases, with 13 bases between them. CDR3 nucleotide sequence: TGTGCCAGCAGCGGGGTGGTAGTAAGCACAGATACGCAGTATTTT. This encodes CASSGVVVSTDTQYF. The full variable domain, with the rest looked up from reference TRBV2 and TRBJ2-3, is EPEVTQTPSHQVTQMGQEVILRCVPISNHLYFYWYRQILGQKVEFLVSFYNNEISEKSEIFDDQFSVERPDGSNFTLKIRSTKLEDSAMYFCASSGVVVSTDTQYFGPGTRLTVL.

This clonotype was found many times. The chain recombines TRBV5-1 with TRBJ1-1; no clear D gene. The CDR3 covers 15 residues. The germline V gene has CDR1 SGHRS and CDR2 YFSETQ. The ends were cut back, 0 bases at V and 2 bases at J, with 11 bases in the middle. This CDR3 is CASSLEASPNTEAFF. CDR3 coding DNA: TGCGCCAGCAGCTTGGAGGCTTCACCAAACACTGAAGCTTTCTTT.

The chain carries TRBV3-1 and TRBJ2-3; 14 nucleotides align to TRBD2. Trimming cost V 4 bases and J 0 bases; bases outside gene matches: 6. This CDR3 has 18 residues. Looked up from germline, CDR1 is LGHDT and CDR2 is YNNKEL (reference sequence). The DNA of the CDR3 is TGTGCCAGCAGCCTCGGACTAGCGGGAGGCAAAAGCACAGATACGCAGTATTTT. The encoded protein is CASSLGLAGGKSTDTQYF.

There are a few counts of this clonotype. This chain links TRBV6-1 with TRBJ1-2; 7 bases agree with TRBD1. This CDR3 is 14 amino acids long. Germline trimming cut 5 bases from V and 7 bases from J; bases unmatched to any gene: 10. In germline, CDR1 is MNHNS, CDR2 SASEGT. In DNA form, the CDR3 reads TGTGCCAGCAGTCGTACAGGGGATCCGGGTGGCTACACCTTC. Translated, it gives CASSRTGDPGGYTF.

The V gene is TRBV5-1, the J gene TRBJ2-3; D may be TRBD1 (5 bases). The V and J ends lost 0 bases and 1 base respectively, with 6 bases between them. The CDR3 totals 14 residues. The germline gives CDR1 SGHRS, CDR2 YFSETQ. CDR3 nucleotides: TGCGCCAGCAGCTTGGGGACACGCACAGATACGCAGTATTTT. Translation: CASSLGTRTDTQYF.

This clonotype appeared many times. The rearrangement joins TRBV6-1 to TRBJ1-5; 7 bases are shared with TRBD1. V lost 4 bases, J lost 0 bases, and 6 bases stayed unmatched. CDR3 length: 16 amino acids. The germline V gene has CDR1 MNHNS and CDR2 SASEGT. The CDR3 DNA reads TGTGCCAGCAGTGCCGGGACAGCATATAGCAATCAGCCCCAGCATTTT. It specifies CASSAGTAYSNQPQHF.

In this sample, this clonotype turned up many times. This chain links TRBV5-1 with TRBJ1-1; 9 nucleotides align to TRBD1. The V gene end was trimmed by 4 bases and the J gene end by 1 base; junction bases not matched to a gene: 5. This CDR3 has 15 amino acids. The germline gives CDR1 SGHRS, CDR2 YFSETQ. DNA of the CDR3: TGCGCCAGCAGCCCCCGGACAGGGGAGAACACTGAAGCTTTCTTT. Protein sequence: CASSPRTGENTEAFF.

This clonotype was counted at least ten times. V usage is TRBV7-2 and J usage is TRBJ2-7; 7 nucleotides agree with TRBD2. Germline CDR1 is SGHTA and CDR2 is FQGNSA. The CDR3 length is 18 residues. V trimming: 5 bases; J trimming: 2 bases; junction bases outside the gene matches: 18. In DNA form, the CDR3 reads TGTGCCAGCAGCACCAGTGGGGGAGTGAGCGGGGTCGCCTACGAGCAGTACTTC. Its protein is CASSTSGGVSGVAYEQYF.

This clonotype was seen repeatedly, ten times or more. The V gene is TRBV28, the J gene TRBJ2-7; 9 positions agree with TRBD1. V dropped 7 bases and J dropped 12; count of bases not matched to a gene: 13. Germline CDR1 reads MDHEN; CDR2 reads SYDVKM. The CDR3 sequence is 13 residues long. DNA of the CDR3: TGTGCCAGCATTAAACAGGGGGCCCCTCGGCTGTACGTC. Its translation: CASIKQGAPRLYV.

To note about this clonotype: It may be a read error: a sequence one base away is much more abundant. The chain joins TRBV24-1 to TRBJ2-3; 7 bases line up with TRBD2. The V gene's germline CDR1 is KGHDR and CDR2 SFDVKD. CDR3 length equals 16 residues. Trimming cost V 4 bases and J 4 bases; bases outside gene matches: 10. The CDR3 DNA reads as TGTGCCACCAGTGAGGTCGGGGGGTGCGCCTCAGATACGCAGTATTTT. The encoded protein is CATSEVGGCASDTQYF.

This clonotype was recorded at least ten times. One junction end does not reproduce the germline sequence, and a read error may be involved. The chain is built from TRBV6-1 and TRBJ2-4, with a tentative D call TRBD2 (6 bases). Per germline, CDR1 MNHNS and CDR2 SASEGT. The CDR3 length is 15 residues. CDR3 loop: CASSEAHRGGGKLHF. DNA of the CDR3: TGTGCCAGCAGTGAAGCCCACAGAGGTGGAGGGAAGTTACACTTC.

There are many counts of this clonotype. The chain joins TRBV6-1 to TRBJ1-2; D is uncertain. CDR1 and CDR2 from the germline V gene are MNHNS and SASEGT. Trimming cost V 2 bases and J 5 bases, with 12 bases left between them. The CDR3 has 14 amino acids. Written as DNA, the CDR3 is TGTGCCAGCAGTGAATGGGGAGCCCTGTATGGCTACACCTTC. Protein sequence: CASSEWGALYGYTF.

This clonotype was counted ten times or more. The chain carries TRBV4-1 and TRBJ2-3; D might be TRBD1 or TRBD2, each matching 5 bases. Per germline, CDR1 MGHRA and CDR2 YSYEKL. The ends were cut back, 3 bases at V and 3 bases at J, with 22 bases in the middle. The CDR3 contains 18 residues. The CDR3 loop reads CASSQGPGSLRPTDTQYF. As DNA, the CDR3 is TGCGCCAGCAGCCAGGGACCGGGGAGTCTAAGGCCAACAGATACGCAGTATTTT.

This sequence joins TRBV7-9 and TRBJ1-3, with D unresolved. This CDR3 is built from 16 residues. Germline assignment: CDR1 SEHNR and CDR2 FQNEAQ (reference sequence). Trimming took 2 bases from V and 0 from J, leaving 11 bases between them. The DNA of the CDR3 is TGTGCCAGCAGCTTAAAGAGTCGGGACTCTGGAAACACCATATATTTT. Its protein is CASSLKSRDSGNTIYF.

There are many counts of this clonotype. The genes are TRBV28 and TRBJ2-5; 7 nucleotides match TRBD1. The CDR3 consists of 15 residues. Germline V gives CDR1 MDHEN, CDR2 SYDVKM. The V segment lost 6 bases and the J segment 6 bases; nucleotides outside the gene matches: 13. The CDR3 coding sequence is TGTGCCAGCAGCCCGGGACAGCTCGATCGGAAGACCCAGTACTTC. As protein: CASSPGQLDRKTQYF.

This clonotype was picked up many times. This rearrangement joins TRBV4-2 to TRBJ2-1, with 7 bases lining up with TRBD2. With V trimmed by 5 bases and J by 0 bases, 7 bases remained unmatched. The germline V gene has CDR1 LGHNA and CDR2 YNFKEQ. CDR3 size: 16 residues. CDR3 in DNA: TGTGCCAGCAGCGTCCAGCGGGGATTCTCCTACAATGAGCAGTTCTTC. Its protein is CASSVQRGFSYNEQFF.

The chain couples TRBV6-5 to TRBJ1-4; 7 bases align to TRBD1. V was pared by 6 bases and J by 2 bases, with 6 bases of the junction left unmatched. The CDR3 consists of 15 residues. CDR1 and CDR2 from the germline V gene are MNHEY and SVGAGI. CDR3 loop: CASRDRVVTNEKLFF. In DNA, the CDR3 is TGTGCCAGCAGAGACAGGGTTGTTACTAATGAAAAACTGTTTTTT.

Many counts were recorded for this clonotype. V gene TRBV6-1 combines with J gene TRBJ2-1; 11 positions agree with TRBD2. Trimming at V came to 6 bases and at J to 8 bases, leaving 6 bases not matched to a gene. CDR1 MNHNS and CDR2 SASEGT come from the germline V gene. The CDR3 covers 14 residues. The CDR3 sequence: CASSRLAGGDEQFF. CDR3 bases: TGTGCCAGCAGCCGTCTAGCGGGAGGTGATGAGCAGTTCTTC.

This clonotype was seen at least ten times. V and J are TRBV7-2 and TRBJ2-7; 13 positions agree with TRBD2. V gave up 5 bases and J gave up 5 bases; unmatched junction bases: 9. Germline V gene sequence: CDR1 SGHTA, CDR2 FQGNSA. This CDR3 is built from 16 residues. The CDR3 region has the DNA TGTGCCAGCAGCCCCTGGACTAGCGGGAGAGGCCACGAGCAGTACTTC. It specifies CASSPWTSGRGHEQYF.

This clonotype was picked up many times. V usage is TRBV3-1 and J usage is TRBJ1-5, with 8 positions matching TRBD1. The CDR3 contains 15 residues. With V trimmed by 5 bases and J by 5 bases, 8 bases remained unmatched. In germline, CDR1 is LGHDT, CDR2 YNNKEL (reference sequence). The CDR3 DNA follows: TGTGCCAGCAGCGACAGAGGACAGGGTCATCAGCCCCAGCATTTT. It is translated as CASSDRGQGHQPQHF.

This clonotype has just a few counts. V and J are TRBV12-3 or TRBV12-4 and TRBJ2-3, with D possibly matching TRBD1 (6 bases). Deletions cut 1 base from V and 2 bases from J, with 13 bases between. This CDR3 contains 16 residues. The chain's CDR3 is CASSLGSWDNTDTQYF. The CDR3 region has the DNA TGTGCCAGCAGTTTAGGGAGTTGGGACAACACAGATACGCAGTATTTT.